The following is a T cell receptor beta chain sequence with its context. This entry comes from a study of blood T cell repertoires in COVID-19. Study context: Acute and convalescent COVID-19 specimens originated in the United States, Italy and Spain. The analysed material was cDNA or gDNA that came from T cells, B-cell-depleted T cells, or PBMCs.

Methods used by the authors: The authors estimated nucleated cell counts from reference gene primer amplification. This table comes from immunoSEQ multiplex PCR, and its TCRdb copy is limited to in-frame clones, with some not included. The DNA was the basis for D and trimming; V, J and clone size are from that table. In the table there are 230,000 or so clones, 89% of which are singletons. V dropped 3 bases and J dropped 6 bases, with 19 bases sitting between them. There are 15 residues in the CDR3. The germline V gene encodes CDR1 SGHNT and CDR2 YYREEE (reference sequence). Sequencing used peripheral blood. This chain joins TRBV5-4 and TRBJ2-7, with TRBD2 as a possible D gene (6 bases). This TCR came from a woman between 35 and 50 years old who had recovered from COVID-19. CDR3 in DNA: TGTGCCAGCAGCTCGACTAGTGTTGATGCCGGCGAGCAGTACTTC. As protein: CASSSTSVDAGEQYF.